This T cell receptor beta chain was profiled in a study of OX40 agonist ivuxolimab in advanced cancers. Using immunoSEQ multiplex PCR, the repertoire was profiled, and TCRdb retains in-frame clones only, with some absent. The data hold around 12,000 clones, with roughly 79% observed a single time. The CDR3 covers 14 residues. The junction had 4 bases not matched to a gene; V was cut back by 5 bases and J by 1 base. Germline-derived CDR1 and CDR2 are MNHEY and SMNVEV (reference sequence). V is TRBV27 and J is TRBJ1-1, with 7 nucleotides matching TRBD1. The sample in question was CD4+ or CD8+ T cells sorted from blood, obtained in a trial of the OX40 agonist ivuxolimab. This clonotype was obtained from an adult with an advanced solid tumor such as melanoma, head and neck, liver or kidney cancer. CDR3 protein: CASSPGQQNTEAFF. The CDR3 bases are TGTGCCAGCAGTCCGGGACAGCAGAACACTGAAGCTTTCTTT.